Below, 14 T cell receptor beta chains from the same sample are listed, as sequenced in a study of T-cell reconstitution after alpha-beta-depleted transplantation in children. TCRbeta library preparation incorporated unique molecular identifiers. MiXCR was run by TCRdb on the PCR reads, yielding one entry per CDR3 protein. This sample carries 490,000 or so distinct CDR3 sequences, approximately 13% of them seen once, and the ten largest clones take about 5.4%. This material consisted of PBMCs from the stem cell graft donor, taken from the stem cell graft. The origin of the receptors is a human donor who donated a stem cell graft to a child with combined immunodeficiency.

With regard to this clonotype: A much larger clone lies a single base off, so this may be a read error. J is TRBJ2-1 and V is TRBV20-1, with 7 positions matching TRBD1. Trimming cost V 7 bases and J 3 bases; bases outside gene matches: 12. The CDR3 sequence is 15 residues long. CDR1 is DFQATT, CDR2 SNEGSKA, per germline (reference sequence). The CDR3 nucleotides read TGCAGTGTTACAGGGGACATCTACAACTACAATGAGCAGTTCTTC. Translating gives CSVTGDIYNYNEQFF.

This chain links TRBV11-1 with TRBJ2-1, with a tentative D call TRBD2 (5 bases). Trimming pared 2 bases from V and 0 bases from J, leaving 11 bases between. The CDR3 has 16 residues. Germline CDR1 and CDR2: SGHAT and FQDESV (reference sequence). The CDR3 DNA is TGTGCCAGCAGCTTATGGGAGTCGAGCTCCTACAATGAGCAGTTCTTC. It specifies CASSLWESSSYNEQFF. The whole variable domain, filled in from reference TRBV11-1 and TRBJ2-1, reads EAEVAQSPRYKITEKSQAVAFWCDPISGHATLYWYRQILGQGPELLVQFQDESVVDDSQLPKDRFSAERLKGVDSTLKIQPAELGDSAMYLCASSLWESSSYNEQFFGPGTRLTVL.

The chain couples TRBV4-1 to TRBJ2-3; TRBD1 agrees at 9 bases. Germline CDR1 MGHRA, CDR2 YSYEKL. This CDR3 comprises 15 residues. Germline trimming cut 4 bases from V and 5 bases from J; bases unmatched to any gene: 7. CDR3 in amino acids: CASSLRDRAGDTQYF. CDR3 DNA sequence: TGCGCCAGCAGCCTCCGGGACAGGGCGGGAGATACGCAGTATTTT.

In this sample, this clonotype turned up a few times. The chain joins TRBV12-3 or TRBV12-4 to TRBJ2-5, with D possibly called TRBD1 or TRBD2 (6 bases each). The CDR3 totals 15 residues. Trimming took 3 bases from V and 6 from J, leaving 17 bases between them. The DNA of the CDR3 is TGTGCCAGCAGTTTGTACGGGGGCGGCATAAAGACCCAGTACTTC. Translation gives CASSLYGGGIKTQYF.

This clonotype was observed at least ten times. The rearrangement joins TRBV7-2 to TRBJ2-7; 7 bases line up with TRBD1. V shed 8 bases, J shed 0 bases, and the junction held 10 bases outside the gene matches. Germline-derived CDR1 and CDR2 are SGHTA and FQGNSA. The CDR3 has 15 amino acids. In DNA, the CDR3 is TGTGCCAGCTGGGAGCCGGGACAGAGCTCCTACGAGCAGTACTTC. Encoded protein: CASWEPGQSSYEQYF.

The chain is built from TRBV6-5 and TRBJ2-5; possible D gene TRBD2, 6 bases. Trimming cost V 0 bases and J 4 bases, with 12 bases left between them. The germline V gene has CDR1 MNHEY and CDR2 SVGAGI. CDR3 size: 15 residues. The CDR3 DNA reads as TGTGCCAGCAGTTACTCGACTAGGGTGGGAGAGACCCAGTACTTC. Its protein product is CASSYSTRVGETQYF.

The V and J genes are TRBV4-2 and TRBJ2-1; 11 nucleotides agree with TRBD2. Germline lookup yields CDR1 LGHNA and CDR2 YNFKEQ. V lost 5 bases to trimming and J lost 6 bases; unmatched junction nucleotides: 9. The CDR3 has 16 residues. The CDR3 DNA is TGTGCCAGCAGCGCCATTAGCGGGGGGGCCTTCAATGAGCAGTTCTTC. Protein: CASSAISGGAFNEQFF.

This clonotype has just a few counts. At one end the junction does not follow the germline gene, possibly because of a read error. This rearrangement joins TRBV12-3 or TRBV12-4 to TRBJ1-3; D call uncertain. The CDR3 length is 15 residues. CDR3 in DNA: TGTGCCAGCGGTTTGCCAGGATACTCTGGAAACACCATATATTTT. Translating gives CASGLPGYSGNTIYF.

This clonotype has just a few counts. This chain links TRBV6-5 with TRBJ1-2, with D possibly matching TRBD1 (5 bases). Germline lookup yields CDR1 MNHEY and CDR2 SVGAGI. V gave up 0 bases and J gave up 2 bases, with 10 bases separating them. The CDR3 has 15 amino acids. The CDR3 DNA reads as TGTGCCAGCAGTTACTCTCCCCAGGGAAACTATGGCTACACCTTC. Translating it yields CASSYSPQGNYGYTF.

This clonotype has more than one count but fewer than ten. The chain joins TRBV7-9 to TRBJ1-2, with 8 positions matching TRBD1. V shed 5 bases, J shed 6 bases, and the junction held 8 bases outside the gene matches. The CDR3 covers 14 residues. In germline, CDR1 is SEHNR, CDR2 FQNEAQ (reference sequence). CDR3 amino acids: CASSTPTGADGYTF. CDR3 bases: TGTGCCAGCAGCACACCGACAGGGGCCGATGGCTACACCTTC.

This clonotype was counted at least ten times. The chain employs TRBV6-1 and TRBJ2-2; 7 nucleotides agree with TRBD2. Germline V gene lookup returns CDR1 MNHNS and CDR2 SASEGT. There are 15 residues in the CDR3. Trimming cost V 5 bases and J 0 bases; bases outside gene matches: 3. In DNA form, the CDR3 reads TGTGCCAGCAGTCAGAGCGGGGCGAACACCGGGGAGCTGTTTTTT. This translates into CASSQSGANTGELFF.

The genes are TRBV10-3 and TRBJ1-5; TRBD1 matches at 12 bases. The CDR3 extends over 15 amino acids. V lost 6 bases, J lost 7 bases, and 7 bases stayed unmatched. Germline loops: CDR1 ENHRY, CDR2 SYGVKD. CDR3 region: CAISDGTGGGQPQHF. Written as DNA, the CDR3 is TGTGCCATCAGCGACGGGACAGGGGGCGGACAGCCCCAGCATTTT.

The chain uses TRBV4-1 and TRBJ2-3; 9 nucleotides match TRBD1. The CDR3 loop spans 17 amino acids. Germline loops: CDR1 MGHRA, CDR2 YSYEKL. V shed 4 bases, J shed 3 bases, and the junction held 11 bases outside the gene matches. CDR3 sequence (DNA): TGCGCCAGCAGCCCCCGATCCTCCGGGACAGGGACAGATACGCAGTATTTT. Amino acids: CASSPRSSGTGTDTQYF.

V gene TRBV6-1 combines with J gene TRBJ2-1; D gene unclear. V gave up 2 bases and J gave up 3 bases, with 14 bases separating them. The CDR3 is 16 residues long. Germline V CDR1 and CDR2: MNHNS, SASEGT. DNA of the CDR3: TGTGCCAGCAGTGAATTTGGAACAGTTATCTACAATGAGCAGTTCTTC. This codes for CASSEFGTVIYNEQFF.